The next 10 T cell receptor beta chains were all read from a single sample in a study of T-cell reconstitution after alpha-beta-depleted transplantation in children (TCRdb year 2016). The method behind the library was PCR. These reads were obtained on an Illumina HiSeq 2500. Molecular barcoding was employed in the preparation of TCR libraries, with unique molecular identifiers being used to normalize TCRbeta repertoire quantification. The public reads were quality trimmed at Q25 with fastp and then assembled into clones with MiXCR by TCRdb, keeping productive beta chains. All rows with the same CDR3 protein become a single entry with the most common DNA and genes. Recorded for this sample are about 230,000 distinct CDR3 sequences; 7.5% to 10% of them occurred a single time. The ten largest account for approximately 5% of the sample. The sequences come from PBMCs from the stem cell graft donor, collected from the stem cell graft. These receptors originate from a human donor who donated a stem cell graft to a child with SCID.

This clonotype was counted ten times or more. V and J are TRBV15 and TRBJ1-2, with D tentatively TRBD1 (6 bases). The germline V and J ends were trimmed by 2 bases and 3 bases, with 13 bases remaining between them. Germline V gene sequence: CDR1 LNHNV, CDR2 YYDKDF (reference sequence). The CDR3 contains 15 residues. The CDR3 spells CATSRNPPGDYGYTF. Written as DNA, the CDR3 is TGTGCCACCAGCAGAAACCCCCCAGGGGACTATGGCTACACCTTC.

This clonotype has ten or more counts. The chain employs TRBV5-6 and TRBJ2-7; D not certain. V was cut by 4 bases and J by 0 bases, with 8 bases left in between. Germline CDR1 is SGHDT and CDR2 is YYEEEE. The CDR3 runs 13 residues. DNA for the CDR3: TGTGCCAGCAGCGGCAGGAGCTCCTACGAGCAGTACTTC. Protein sequence: CASSGRSSYEQYF. Looking up the rest from reference TRBV5-6 and TRBJ2-7 gives the full variable domain: DAGVTQSPTHLIKTRGQQVTLRCSPKSGHDTVSWYQQALGQGPQFIFQYYEEEERQRGNFPDRFSGHQFPNYSSELNVNALLLGDSALYLCASSGRSSYEQYFGPGTRLTVT.

This clonotype was counted only a few times. An end of the junction does not agree with germline; a read error may underlie this. J is TRBJ2-7 and V is TRBV12-3 or TRBV12-4, with 8 bases that match TRBD2. This CDR3 comprises 15 residues. The CDR3 DNA reads as TGTGCCAGCAGTTTAGCCCCCGGGACTAGTCCCCCGAAGGACTTC. Encoded protein: CASSLAPGTSPPKDF.

This clonotype has ten or more counts. The rearrangement links TRBV27 to TRBJ2-3; tentatively, D is TRBD2 (6 bases). Germline V gene sequence: CDR1 MNHEY, CDR2 SMNVEV (reference sequence). This CDR3 comprises 19 residues. V was clipped by 5 bases and J by 2 bases, with 26 bases between them. The CDR3 DNA sequence: TGTGCCAGCAGTCTACTAGCCAGACGGGGTGGGAGGCACACAGATACGCAGTATTTT. Protein: CASSLLARRGGRHTDTQYF.

This clonotype was counted many times. J is TRBJ1-1 and V is TRBV12-3 or TRBV12-4, with D unresolved. The CDR3 contains 14 residues. Trimming took off 6 bases at V and 0 bases at J, with 11 bases between the two ends. DNA for the CDR3: TGTGCCAGCAGCCCGGCTCCAATGAACACTGAAGCTTTCTTT. Its translation: CASSPAPMNTEAFF.

V and J are TRBV7-2 and TRBJ2-5; tentatively, D is TRBD2 (7 bases). V was trimmed by 0 bases and J by 2 bases, leaving 13 bases between them. CDR1 SGHTA and CDR2 FQGNSA come from the germline V gene. The CDR3 has 16 amino acids. CDR3 DNA: TGTGCCAGCAGCTTAGCGGGAAGGGGGGGTCAAGAGACCCAGTACTTC. Encoded protein: CASSLAGRGGQETQYF.

This clonotype showed up many times. The V call is TRBV7-8, the J call TRBJ2-3, with 7 bases fitting TRBD1. The CDR3 is 16 residues long. Germline CDR1 reads SGHVS; CDR2 reads FQNEAQ. J gave up 4 bases and V 6 bases, and 13 bases lay outside the gene matches. This CDR3 reads CASSPRTGPLADTQYF. CDR3 DNA sequence: TGTGCCAGCAGTCCTCGGACAGGCCCTTTGGCAGATACGCAGTATTTT.

The sample holds many counts of this clonotype. V is TRBV27 and J is TRBJ1-2; TRBD1 matches 10 bases. Germline loops: CDR1 MNHEY, CDR2 SMNVEV (reference sequence). The CDR3 has 17 amino acids. J lost 5 bases, V lost 3 bases, and 12 bases had no gene match. This CDR3 reads CASSLTGQGPPRYGYTF. The CDR3 region has the DNA TGTGCCAGCAGTTTGACGGGACAGGGGCCTCCTAGGTATGGCTACACCTTC.

This clonotype was picked up many times. This chain uses TRBV5-1 with TRBJ1-5; D is undetermined. The V end was cut by 4 bases, the J end by 1 base, with 18 bases between. CDR3 length equals 17 residues. CDR1 and CDR2 (germline): SGHRS, YFSETQ. This CDR3 is CASSPLTLGLSNQPQHF. CDR3 nucleotide sequence: TGCGCCAGCAGCCCACTGACTCTAGGGCTCAGCAATCAGCCCCAGCATTTT.

Many counts were recorded for this clonotype. The chain couples TRBV15 to TRBJ1-2; TRBD1 aligns across 7 bases. Germline assignment: CDR1 LNHNV and CDR2 YYDKDF (reference sequence). V shed 5 bases, J shed 14 bases, and the junction held 17 bases outside the gene matches. This CDR3 is 14 amino acids long. The CDR3 DNA is TGTGCCACCAGCTTTTATATCTGGGACAGCAATAATACCTTC. Translation: CATSFYIWDSNNTF. Drawing the rest from reference TRBV15 and TRBJ1-2, the complete variable domain is DAMVIQNPRYQVTQFGKPVTLSCSQTLNHNVMYWYQQKSSQAPKLLFHYYDKDFNNEADTPDNFQSRRPNTSFCFLDIRSPGLGDTAMYLCATSFYIWDSNNTFGSGTRLTVV.